Presented here are 4 T cell receptor beta chains from one specimen sequenced in a study of cytomegalovirus exposure and HLA in healthy donors. With 60 Vbeta and 13 Jbeta primers, the PCR was carried out. Some clones are missing from TCRdb's copy, which holds only in-frame ones; the method was immunoSEQ multiplex PCR. This sample yields 150,000 to 200,000 clones, of which 80% to 90% are seen a single time; 1.5% to 2% belongs to the top ten. Sequenced sample: PBMCs. These receptors were collected from a woman between 18 and 29 years old in good health and CMV-seronegative.

This clone turned up a few times. Here the CDR3 DNA reads TGTGCCAGCAGAAACAGGGCTGGGGCCAACGTCCTGACTTTC. Its protein product is CASRNRAGANVLTF. The chain links TRBV5-4 to TRBJ2-6; the D gene is possibly TRBD1 (6 bases). CDR3 length equals 14 residues. V lost 5 bases to trimming and J lost 2 bases, with 8 bases between them. Germline V gene data show CDR1 as SGHNT and CDR2 as YYREEE (reference sequence).

V gene TRBV27 combines with J gene TRBJ2-5; possible D gene TRBD1, 7 bases. The CDR3 runs to 14 residues. Between the trimmed V and J ends, which lost 2 bases and 4 bases, there was a span of 11 bases. The germline CDR1 and CDR2 sequences are MNHEY and SMNVEV (reference sequence). This chain's CDR3 is CASSLTQGGETQYF. The CDR3, as DNA: TGTGCCAGCAGTTTAACTCAGGGGGGAGAGACCCAGTACTTC.

This sequence joins TRBV5-6 and TRBJ2-7, with D possibly being TRBD2 (6 bases). V was cut by 3 bases and J by 1 base, with 17 bases left in between. This CDR3 spans 16 amino acids. Germline lookup yields CDR1 SGHDT and CDR2 YYEEEE. Here the CDR3 reads CASSWGGGVFSYEQYF. The CDR3, as DNA: TGTGCCAGCAGCTGGGGTGGAGGGGTCTTTTCCTACGAGCAGTACTTC.

The chain recombines TRBV10-1 with TRBJ2-2; D uncertain. Deletions cut 6 bases from V and 1 base from J, with 6 bases between. The CDR3 totals 13 residues. Germline values: CDR1 WNHNN, CDR2 SYGVQD (reference sequence). CDR3 amino acids: CASSPVNTGELFF. As DNA, the CDR3 is TGCGCCAGCAGCCCCGTGAACACCGGGGAGCTGTTTTTT.